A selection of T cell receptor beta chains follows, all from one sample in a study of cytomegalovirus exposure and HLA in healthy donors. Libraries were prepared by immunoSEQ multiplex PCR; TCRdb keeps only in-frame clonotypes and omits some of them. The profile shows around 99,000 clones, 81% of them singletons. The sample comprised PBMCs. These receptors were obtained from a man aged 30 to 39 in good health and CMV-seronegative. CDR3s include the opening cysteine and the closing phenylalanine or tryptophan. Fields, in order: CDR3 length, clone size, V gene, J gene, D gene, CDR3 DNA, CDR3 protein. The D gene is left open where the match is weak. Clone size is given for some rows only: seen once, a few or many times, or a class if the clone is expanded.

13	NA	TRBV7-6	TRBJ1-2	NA	TGTGCCAGCAGCTCGGGGGATAACTATGGCTACACCTTC	CASSSGDNYGYTF
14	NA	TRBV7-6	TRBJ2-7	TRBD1	TGTGCCAGCAGCTCACGACAGGGTCCTGACGAGCAGTACTTC	CASSSRQGPDEQYF
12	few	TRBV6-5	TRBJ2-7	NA	TGTGCCAGCAGCTCGGGCTCCTACGAGCAGTACTTC	CASSSGSYEQYF
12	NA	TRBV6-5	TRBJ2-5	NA	TGTGCCAGCAGGCCAGCCGACGGGGAGCAGTACTTC	CASRPADGEQYF
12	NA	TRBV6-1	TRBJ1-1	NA	TGTGCCAGCGGTAACAGCCACTGGAGCGGGATTTTT	CASGNSHWSGIF
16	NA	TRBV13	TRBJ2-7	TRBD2	TGTGCCAGCAGCTCACGAGCGGGGGAGAGCTCCTACGAGCAGTACTTC	CASSSRAGESSYEQYF
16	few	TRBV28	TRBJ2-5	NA	TGTGCCAGCAGTTTGCGTCCCCAGGCGGGTCGTGAGACCCAGTACTTC	CASSLRPQAGRETQYF
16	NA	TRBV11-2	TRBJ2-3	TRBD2	TGTGCCAGCAGCTCCCCAAGTAGCGGGGGAACAGATACGCAGTATTTT	CASSSPSSGGTDTQYF
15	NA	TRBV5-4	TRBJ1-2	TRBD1	TGTGCCAGCAGCACACGGACAGGGAAGGGGTTCGGCTACACCTTC	CASSTRTGKGFGYTF
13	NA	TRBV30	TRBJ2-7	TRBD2	TGTGCCTGGAAACGGCGGGAGGCCCACGAGCAGTACTTC	CAWKRREAHEQYF
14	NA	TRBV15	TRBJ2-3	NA	TGTGCCACCAGCAGAGAAGGGGGCACAGATACGCAGTATTTT	CATSREGGTDTQYF
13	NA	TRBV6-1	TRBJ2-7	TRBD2	TGTGCCAGCGGAAGCGGGAGGGCCTACGAGCAGTACTTC	CASGSGRAYEQYF
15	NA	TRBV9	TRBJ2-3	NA	TGTGCCAGCAGCGCGCGGACAGACAGCACAGATACGCAGTATTTT	CASSARTDSTDTQYF
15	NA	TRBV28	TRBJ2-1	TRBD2	TGTGCCAGCAGGGATGGGCGGGAGGGTCAAACTGAGCAGTTCTTC	CASRDGREGQTEQFF
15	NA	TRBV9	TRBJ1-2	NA	TGTGCCAGCAGCCTTCGGACAGACGCCAACTATGGCTACACCTTC	CASSLRTDANYGYTF
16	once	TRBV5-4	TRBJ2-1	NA	TGTGCCAGCAGCTTGTTTACGGGGAGCTCCTACAATGAGCAGTTCTTC	CASSLFTGSSYNEQFF
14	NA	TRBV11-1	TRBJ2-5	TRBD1	TGTGCCAGCAGCTCCGACAGGGGACTAGAGACCCAGTACTTC	CASSSDRGLETQYF
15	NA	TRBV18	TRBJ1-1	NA	TGTGCCAGCTCCCGAAACTCAGGGGATGGGACTGAAGCTTTCTTT	CASSRNSGDGTEAFF
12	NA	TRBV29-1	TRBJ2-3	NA	TGCAGCGTACTCCACCGCACAGATACGCAGTATTTT	CSVLHRTDTQYF
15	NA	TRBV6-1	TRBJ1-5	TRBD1	TGTGCCAGCAGCGACCGGACAGGGGTTGGGCAGCCCCAGCATTTT	CASSDRTGVGQPQHF
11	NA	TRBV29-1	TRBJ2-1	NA	TGCAGCGTGGCAACGTCCCATGAGCAGTTCTTC	CSVATSHEQFF
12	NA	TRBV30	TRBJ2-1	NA	TGTGCCTGGGACGCGCGGGTCAATGAGCAGTTCTTC	CAWDARVNEQFF
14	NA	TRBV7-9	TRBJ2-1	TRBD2	TGTGCCAGCAGCTTAGCCGGGGGGGCTTATGAGCAGTTCTTC	CASSLAGGAYEQFF
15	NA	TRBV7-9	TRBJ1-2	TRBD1	TGTGCCAGCAGCCCGGGACAGGGGAGGGACTATGGCTACACCTTC	CASSPGQGRDYGYTF
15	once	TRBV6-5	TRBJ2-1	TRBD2	TGTGCCAGCAGACTTGGACTAGGTGAGGTCAATGAGCAGTTCTTC	CASRLGLGEVNEQFF
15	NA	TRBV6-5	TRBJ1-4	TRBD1	TGTGCCAGCAGACGCTCCGGACAGGGGGCTGAAAAACTGTTTTTT	CASRRSGQGAEKLFF
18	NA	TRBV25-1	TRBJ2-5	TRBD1	TGTGCCAGCGGAGGGATCAACGCGCCAGGGGGCCGGAGAGAGACCCAGTACTTC	CASGGINAPGGRRETQYF
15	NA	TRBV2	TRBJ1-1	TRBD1	TGTGCCAGCAGTGGACCCGGGACAGGGGAAACTGAAGCTTTCTTT	CASSGPGTGETEAFF
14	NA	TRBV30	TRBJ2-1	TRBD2	TGTGCCTGGAGCCCACTAGCGGGGGGGCATGAGCAGTTCTTC	CAWSPLAGGHEQFF
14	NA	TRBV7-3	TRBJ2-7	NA	TGTGCCAGCAGTCAGGATTTTAGCTCCTACGAGCAGTACTTC	CASSQDFSSYEQYF
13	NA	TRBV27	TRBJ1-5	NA	TGTGCCAGCAGTCTCGGCAGGTTTCAGCCCCAGCATTTT	CASSLGRFQPQHF
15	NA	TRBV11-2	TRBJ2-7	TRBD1	TGTGCCAGCAGCTTAGATTTGGGACAGGTATACGAGCAGTACTTC	CASSLDLGQVYEQYF
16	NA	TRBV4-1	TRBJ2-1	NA	TGCGCCAGCAGCCAGGTGGGCTCATACTCCTACAATGAGCAGTTCTTC	CASSQVGSYSYNEQFF
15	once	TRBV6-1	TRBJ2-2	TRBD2	TGTGCCAGCAGAGGACTAGCGGGAGCCCCCGGGGAGCTGTTTTTT	CASRGLAGAPGELFF
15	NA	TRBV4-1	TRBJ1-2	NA	TGCGCCAGCAGCCAAGGAGGGCCCACTGGCTATGGCTACACCTTC	CASSQGGPTGYGYTF
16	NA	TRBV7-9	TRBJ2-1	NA	TGTGCCAGCAGCTTAGCGGGCGGGACCAAAAAGGGGCGTCAGTTCTTC	CASSLAGGTKKGRQFF
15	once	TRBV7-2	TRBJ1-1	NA	TGTGCCAGCAGCTCAAACGGCCTGGGGGGGGCTGAAGCTTTCTTT	CASSSNGLGGAEAFF
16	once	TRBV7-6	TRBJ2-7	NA	TGTGCCAGCAGCTCTGGGGCGGGGACAGTACCCCACGAGCAGTACTTC	CASSSGAGTVPHEQYF
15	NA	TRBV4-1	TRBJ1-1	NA	TGCGCCAGCAGCCAACCCTTGGCAGGACTACCTGAAGCTTTCTTT	CASSQPLAGLPEAFF
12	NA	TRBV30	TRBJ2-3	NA	TGTGCCTGGAATAAGACTCCAGATACGCAGTATTTT	CAWNKTPDTQYF
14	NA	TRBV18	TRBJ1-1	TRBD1	TGTGCCAGCTCTCGAGACAGGGAGAACACTGAAGCTTTCTTT	CASSRDRENTEAFF
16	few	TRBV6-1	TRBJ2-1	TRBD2	TGTGCCAGCAGTGTACCATTCGGACTAGCCTCCAATGAGCAGTTCTTC	CASSVPFGLASNEQFF
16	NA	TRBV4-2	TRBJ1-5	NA	TGTGCCAGCAGCCAAGAGGGGGGTCATAGCAATCAGCCCCAGCATTTT	CASSQEGGHSNQPQHF
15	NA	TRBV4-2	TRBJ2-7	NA	TGTGCCAGCAGCCAAGACTTACTAGTCTCCTACGAGCAGTACTTC	CASSQDLLVSYEQYF
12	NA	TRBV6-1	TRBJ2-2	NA	TGTGCCAGCCAACAGGGCACCGGGGAGCTGTTTTTT	CASQQGTGELFF
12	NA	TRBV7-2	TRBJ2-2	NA	TGTGCCAGCAGCTACAGGGCCGGGGAGCTGTTTTTT	CASSYRAGELFF
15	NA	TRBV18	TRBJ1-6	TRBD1	TGTGCCAGCCTAGGACAGGGGTTGTATAATTCACCCCTCCACTTT	CASLGQGLYNSPLHF
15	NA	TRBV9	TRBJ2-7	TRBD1	TGTGCCAGCAGCTCCCGACAGGGAATCTCCTACGAGCAGTACTTC	CASSSRQGISYEQYF
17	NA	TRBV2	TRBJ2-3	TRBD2	TGTGCCAGCAGCAAGGGCGGGAGGGTCGGTAGCACAGATACGCAGTATTTT	CASSKGGRVGSTDTQYF
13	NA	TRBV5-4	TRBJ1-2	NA	TGTGCCAGCAGCTTTGGGGAGCGAGGTGGCTACACCTTC	CASSFGERGGYTF
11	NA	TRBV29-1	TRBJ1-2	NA	TGCAGCGCATACGGGACTGGCGGCTACACCTTC	CSAYGTGGYTF
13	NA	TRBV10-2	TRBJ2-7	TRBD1	TGCGCCACTGGGCCGGGACAGGGAAACGAGCAGTACTTC	CATGPGQGNEQYF
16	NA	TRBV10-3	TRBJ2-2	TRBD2	TGTGCCATCAGTGAGCCCGGGACTAGGAACACCGGGGAGCTGTTTTTT	CAISEPGTRNTGELFF
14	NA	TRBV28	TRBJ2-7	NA	TGTGCCAGCAGTTTCTTTGACTCCACCCACGAGCAGTACTTC	CASSFFDSTHEQYF